The following is a TCR beta chain sequence with its context. The authors' processing: Reference gene primers were amplified, and this amplification served to estimate nucleated cell counts. Here immunoSEQ multiplex PCR was the method, and the copy in TCRdb shows in-frame clones only, minus some. The V and J calls and clone size are taken from that table; D and trimming were inferred from the DNA. The sample includes about 190,000 clones, more than 60% seen only once; the top ten take around 12%. The data were obtained in a study of blood T cell repertoires in COVID-19. Overall study context: Whether acute or convalescent, the COVID-19 samples came from the United States, Italy and Spain. The analysed material was cDNA or gDNA that came from T cells, B-cell-depleted T cells, or PBMCs.

The CDR3 extends over 16 amino acids. V lost 2 bases to trimming and J lost 5 bases; unmatched junction nucleotides: 7. Germline-derived CDR1 and CDR2 are LGHDT and YNNKEL (reference sequence). Sequenced input: peripheral blood. This clonotype was obtained from a woman in her forties or fifties with acute or convalescent COVID-19. The J gene is TRBJ2-5, the V gene TRBV3-1 (or the pseudogene TRBV3-2); 11 nucleotides agree with TRBD2. This CDR3 is CASSQRLAGGGETQYF. The DNA of the CDR3 is TGTGCCAGCAGCCAACGCCTAGCGGGGGGCGGGGAGACCCAGTACTTC.